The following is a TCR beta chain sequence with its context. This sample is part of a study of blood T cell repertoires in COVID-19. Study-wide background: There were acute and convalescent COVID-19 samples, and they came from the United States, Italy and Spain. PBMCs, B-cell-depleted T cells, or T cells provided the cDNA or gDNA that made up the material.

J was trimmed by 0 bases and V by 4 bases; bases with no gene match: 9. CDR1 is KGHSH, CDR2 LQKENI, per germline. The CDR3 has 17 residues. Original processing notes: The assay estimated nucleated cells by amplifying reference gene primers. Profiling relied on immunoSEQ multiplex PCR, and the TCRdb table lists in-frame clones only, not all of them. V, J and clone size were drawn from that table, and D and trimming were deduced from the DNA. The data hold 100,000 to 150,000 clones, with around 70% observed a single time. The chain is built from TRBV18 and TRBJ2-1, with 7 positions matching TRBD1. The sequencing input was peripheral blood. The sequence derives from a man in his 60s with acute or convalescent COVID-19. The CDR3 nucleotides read TGTGCCAGCTCACAATTACCGGGACAGAGCTCCTACAATGAGCAGTTCTTC. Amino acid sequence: CASSQLPGQSSYNEQFF.